The 3 T cell receptor beta chains given below trace back to one sample, sequenced in a study of blood T cell repertoires in COVID-19. Method: immunoSEQ multiplex PCR; TCRdb's copy keeps in-frame clones and lacks some. This table has about 120,000 clones, roughly four fifths appearing once. Source material: peripheral blood. These receptors were obtained from a human donor in a cohort sampled during active COVID-19.

V is TRBV4-3 and J is TRBJ1-2; tentative D call: TRBD1 (6 bases). The V and J ends lost 0 bases and 7 bases respectively, with 15 bases between them. The CDR3 covers 15 residues. Germline V CDR1 and CDR2: LGHNA, YSLEER. CDR3 protein: CASSQERGRGGGYTF. The CDR3 DNA is TGCGCCAGCAGCCAAGAACGGGGCAGGGGCGGTGGCTACACCTTC.

This chain uses TRBV6-2 or TRBV6-3 with TRBJ1-2, with 10 bases aligning to TRBD1. The CDR3 length is 13 residues. Germline CDR1 is MNHEY and CDR2 is SVGEGT. Unmatched junction bases numbered 1, after V lost 4 bases and J lost 5 bases. The chain's CDR3 is CASSWTGGYGYTF. As DNA, the CDR3 is TGTGCCAGCAGTTGGACAGGGGGTTATGGCTACACCTTC.

In DNA form, the CDR3 reads TGTGCCAGTAGTTTGGACAGGGTAACAGCCGGGGAGCTGTTTTTT. This gives the protein CASSLDRVTAGELFF. The chain couples TRBV19 to TRBJ2-2, with 8 positions matching TRBD1. After removal of 5 bases from V and 6 bases from J, the junction contained 8 bases not matched to a gene. In germline, CDR1 is LNHDA, CDR2 SQIVND (reference sequence). CDR3 size: 15 residues.